Detailed here is one TCR beta chain. The CDR3 extends over 16 amino acids. Trimming left V 1 base short and J 3 bases short, with 15 bases between. Germline values: CDR1 SGHVS, CDR2 FNYEAQ. The source of the sample is a study of a mutant IDH1 vaccine in newly diagnosed glioma. Assay used: immunoSEQ multiplex PCR; TCRdb lists only in-frame clones, some missing. The sample has approximately 92,000 clones, 80% seen once; the top ten hold 7% to 9%. Time point noted: baseline, week 1 (first vaccination visit). As to treatment: pre-vaccination baseline after standard-of-care therapy. Sample: PBMCs, taken from a glioma patient treated with radiotherapy, temozolomide or both. The TCR originated in a man between 35 and 55 years old with glioma. V gene TRBV7-6 combines with J gene TRBJ1-2; TRBD1 is a possible D gene (5 bases). This CDR3 is CASSLEVRGLDYGYTF. CDR3 sequence (DNA): TGTGCCAGCAGCTTAGAGGTTAGGGGACTTGACTATGGCTACACCTTC. Filled out from reference TRBV7-6 and TRBJ1-2, the complete variable domain reads GAGVSQSPRYKVTKRGQDVALRCDPISGHVSLYWYRQALGQGPEFLTYFNYEAQQDKSGLPNDRFSAERPEGSISTLTIQRTEQRDSAMYRCASSLEVRGLDYGYTFGSGTRLTVV.